The TCR beta chain described here comes from a study of cytomegalovirus exposure and HLA in healthy donors. Findings and caveats of the study: There were about 160 TCR beta chains listed as cytomegalovirus-associated.

Remarks on this clone: What it recognizes is unknown.

PCR was performed using 60 Vbeta and 13 Jbeta primers. Here immunoSEQ multiplex PCR was the method, and the copy in TCRdb shows in-frame clones only, minus some. The data show more than 150,000 clones, with over 75% seen just once and roughly 6.7% held by the top ten. CDR1 and CDR2 (germline): SGHNT, YYREEE (reference sequence). The CDR3 length is 16 residues. V dropped 4 bases and J dropped 5; count of bases not matched to a gene: 13. The TCR sequence derives from a man in his forties in good health and CMV-seropositive. The sample taken for sequencing was PBMCs. The chain is built from TRBV5-4 and TRBJ1-1; TRBD1 matches at 8 bases. For the CDR3, the DNA is TGTGCCAGCAGCCCTCAAAAGGACAGGGATAAAACTGAAGCTTTCTTT. Its translation is CASSPQKDRDKTEAFF.